The rows below give T cell receptor beta chains drawn from one sample of a study of T cell repertoires in cytomegalovirus infection. Each CDR3 protein gets one entry after TCRdb re-called the reads with MiXCR. The sample has approximately 250,000 distinct CDR3 sequences, roughly 20% seen once. Sequenced input: CD8+ T cells from PBMCs. The source is a human donor in good health (CMV status not recorded). Some clones in this sample may be carry-over from other donors' samples. The CDR3 runs from the conserved cysteine through the conserved F or W. The D gene is left open where the match is weak. The size field is filled for only some rows; it gives once, few, many or a size class.

D gene: .
V gene: TRBV7-9
J gene: TRBJ2-3
clone size: .
CDR3 DNA: TGTGCCAGCAGCTTAGCGGTGAAGGATACGCAGTATTTT
CDR3 protein: CASSLAVKDTQYF

D gene: TRBD2
V gene: TRBV12-3/TRBV12-4
J gene: TRBJ2-3
clone size: few
CDR3 DNA: TGTGCCAGCAGTCCCAGGGACTACCCAAGCACAGATACGCAGTATTTT
CDR3 protein: CASSPRDYPSTDTQYF

D gene: TRBD1
V gene: TRBV20-1
J gene: TRBJ2-1
clone size: .
CDR3 DNA: TGCAGTGCTAGTGGTACAGGGGGCGCCCGCCATGAGCAGTTCTTC
CDR3 protein: CSASGTGGARHEQFF

D gene: .
V gene: TRBV7-9
J gene: TRBJ1-1
clone size: .
CDR3 DNA: TGTGCCAGCAGCCCAGCAGTGAACACTGAAGCTTTCTTT
CDR3 protein: CASSPAVNTEAFF

D gene: .
V gene: TRBV7-8
J gene: TRBJ2-7
clone size: many
CDR3 DNA: TGTGCCAGCAGCCCGAGAGGTCTGAGCTCCTACGAGCAGTACTTC
CDR3 protein: CASSPRGLSSYEQYF

D gene: .
V gene: TRBV6-5
J gene: TRBJ2-5
clone size: .
CDR3 DNA: TGTGCCAGCAGTTACGCCAGTGAGAGAGAGACCCAGTACTTC
CDR3 protein: CASSYASERETQYF

D gene: .
V gene: TRBV20-1
J gene: TRBJ1-4
clone size: few
CDR3 DNA: TGCAGTGCTAGATACTTTGGGGATGAAAAACTGTTTTTT
CDR3 protein: CSARYFGDEKLFF

D gene: TRBD2
V gene: TRBV7-8
J gene: TRBJ2-5
clone size: many
CDR3 DNA: TGTGCCAGCAGCTCAGGACTAGCGGGGGGGCCGGAGACCCAGTACTTC
CDR3 protein: CASSSGLAGGPETQYF

D gene: .
V gene: TRBV7-8
J gene: TRBJ1-5
clone size: many
CDR3 DNA: TGTGCCAGCAGCCCGGGGGGCCATTGGGGCAATCAGCCCCAGCATTTT
CDR3 protein: CASSPGGHWGNQPQHF

D gene: .
V gene: TRBV7-9
J gene: TRBJ2-7
clone size: many
CDR3 DNA: TGTGCCAGCAGCGGAGAAGACAGGCCCTCCTACGAGCAGTACTTC
CDR3 protein: CASSGEDRPSYEQYF

D gene: TRBD2
V gene: TRBV28
J gene: TRBJ2-1
clone size: few
CDR3 DNA: TGTGCCAGCAGTTTCTTCGGGACTAGCGGGGGGGAATTTGAGTTCTTC
CDR3 protein: CASSFFGTSGGEFEFF

D gene: .
V gene: TRBV6-2/TRBV6-3
J gene: TRBJ2-2
clone size: many
CDR3 DNA: TGTGCCAGCAGTTACTCGGGGGGACGGGAGCTGTTTTTT
CDR3 protein: CASSYSGGRELFF

D gene: .
V gene: TRBV29-1
J gene: TRBJ2-4
clone size: many
CDR3 DNA: TGCAGCGTTGAAGAGGCTCGGGCCTTAGCCAAAAACATTCAGTACTTC
CDR3 protein: CSVEEARALAKNIQYF

D gene: .
V gene: TRBV9
J gene: TRBJ2-1
clone size: .
CDR3 DNA: TGTGCCAGCAGCCCCTTCGGGTCCTACAATGAGCAGTTCTTC
CDR3 protein: CASSPFGSYNEQFF

D gene: TRBD1
V gene: TRBV10-3
J gene: TRBJ1-1
clone size: many
CDR3 DNA: TGTGCCATCACCGGGACAGCGAACACTGAAGCTTTCTTT
CDR3 protein: CAITGTANTEAFF

D gene: .
V gene: TRBV7-8
J gene: TRBJ1-1
clone size: many
CDR3 DNA: TGTGCCAGCACCTCCCCTGAGAGGGTGGGCACTGAAGCTTTCTTT
CDR3 protein: CASTSPERVGTEAFF

D gene: .
V gene: TRBV12-3/TRBV12-4
J gene: TRBJ1-2
clone size: many
CDR3 DNA: TGTGCCAGCAGCCGTGCCGGGACGGTCTATGGCTACACCTTC
CDR3 protein: CASSRAGTVYGYTF

D gene: .
V gene: TRBV19
J gene: TRBJ2-2
clone size: many
CDR3 DNA: TGTGCCAGTAGTATTGTGCATCGCGATGGAGGGGAGCTGTTTTTT
CDR3 protein: CASSIVHRDGGELFF

D gene: .
V gene: TRBV2
J gene: TRBJ1-1
clone size: many
CDR3 DNA: TGTGCCAGCAGTCAACCGAGGACTGAAGCTTTCTTT
CDR3 protein: CASSQPRTEAFF

D gene: .
V gene: TRBV7-9
J gene: TRBJ2-7
clone size: .
CDR3 DNA: TGTGCCAGCAGCTTAGCGGACAGCTCCTACGAGCAGTACTTC
CDR3 protein: CASSLADSSYEQYF

D gene: TRBD1
V gene: TRBV4-1
J gene: TRBJ2-5
clone size: few
CDR3 DNA: TGCGCCAGCAGCCAGGACAGGGTGGAAGAGACCCAGTACTTC
CDR3 protein: CASSQDRVEETQYF

D gene: .
V gene: TRBV6-2/TRBV6-3
J gene: TRBJ1-1
clone size: many
CDR3 DNA: TGTGCCAGCAGTTACTCGAATTCCAACGGATTGAACACTGAAGCTTTCTTT
CDR3 protein: CASSYSNSNGLNTEAFF

D gene: .
V gene: TRBV2
J gene: TRBJ2-4
clone size: few
CDR3 DNA: TGTGCCAGCAGTGGATACGGGGGCACAGCCAAAAACATTCAGTACTTC
CDR3 protein: CASSGYGGTAKNIQYF

D gene: .
V gene: TRBV29-1
J gene: TRBJ2-7
clone size: .
CDR3 DNA: TGCAGCGTGGACGGGGGAAGCGCCTACGAGCAGTACTTC
CDR3 protein: CSVDGGSAYEQYF

D gene: TRBD2
V gene: TRBV5-4
J gene: TRBJ2-7
clone size: .
CDR3 DNA: TGTGCCAGCAGCTTGTTTAGCGGGGGTTACGAGCAGTACTTC
CDR3 protein: CASSLFSGGYEQYF

D gene: TRBD1
V gene: TRBV29-1
J gene: TRBJ2-4
clone size: few
CDR3 DNA: TGCAGCGTGGGGACAGGAAATCAGTACTTC
CDR3 protein: CSVGTGNQYF

D gene: .
V gene: TRBV2
J gene: TRBJ1-6
clone size: few
CDR3 DNA: TGTGCCAGCAGCGCTTCTGACTCACCCCTCCACTTT
CDR3 protein: CASSASDSPLHF

D gene: TRBD2
V gene: TRBV2
J gene: TRBJ2-7
clone size: .
CDR3 DNA: TGTGCCAGCGGAGGACTAGCGGGGGGCGCTTACGAGTGGCAGTACTTC
CDR3 protein: CASGGLAGGAYEWQYF

D gene: TRBD1
V gene: TRBV20-1
J gene: TRBJ2-1
clone size: many
CDR3 DNA: TGCAGTGCTAGGGAATTTGGGACAGGGGCCAACAATGAGCAGTTCTTC
CDR3 protein: CSAREFGTGANNEQFF

D gene: .
V gene: TRBV28
J gene: TRBJ1-2
clone size: many
CDR3 DNA: TGTGCCAGCAGTTTTGACTCCCAGGGGATCTTTAACTATGGCTACACCTTC
CDR3 protein: CASSFDSQGIFNYGYTF

D gene: .
V gene: TRBV6-5
J gene: TRBJ2-1
clone size: .
CDR3 DNA: TGTGCCAGCAGTTACTCCAGGTTTACCTACAATGAGCAGTTCTTC
CDR3 protein: CASSYSRFTYNEQFF

D gene: .
V gene: TRBV7-2
J gene: TRBJ2-1
clone size: many
CDR3 DNA: TGTGCCAGCAGCTTAGCGCGCCTCCGGACGGCCTACAATGAGCAGTTCTTC
CDR3 protein: CASSLARLRTAYNEQFF

D gene: .
V gene: TRBV9
J gene: TRBJ2-3
clone size: many
CDR3 DNA: TGTGCCAGCAGCGTAGATCCAGATACGCAGTATTTT
CDR3 protein: CASSVDPDTQYF

D gene: .
V gene: TRBV6-6
J gene: TRBJ1-1
clone size: few
CDR3 DNA: TGTGCCAGCAGTTACGTCACAGTCACTGAAGCTTTCTTT
CDR3 protein: CASSYVTVTEAFF

D gene: .
V gene: TRBV10-3
J gene: TRBJ2-1
clone size: many
CDR3 DNA: TGTGCCATCAGCCCGGGGGGCCATGAGCAGTTCTTC
CDR3 protein: CAISPGGHEQFF

D gene: .
V gene: TRBV7-6
J gene: TRBJ2-1
clone size: .
CDR3 DNA: TGTGCCAGCAGCACTCACCTGAGCTCCTACAATGAGCAGTTCTTC
CDR3 protein: CASSTHLSSYNEQFF

D gene: TRBD1
V gene: TRBV7-8
J gene: TRBJ1-5
clone size: many
CDR3 DNA: TGTGCCAGCAGCTACCGGGACAGGGGGCTTTTTCTGGGGAATCAGCCCCAGCATTTT
CDR3 protein: CASSYRDRGLFLGNQPQHF

D gene: .
V gene: TRBV10-3
J gene: TRBJ1-2
clone size: .
CDR3 DNA: TGTGCCATCAGTGAGGTCAAGGATGGCTACACCTTC
CDR3 protein: CAISEVKDGYTF

D gene: TRBD1
V gene: TRBV28
J gene: TRBJ2-5
clone size: .
CDR3 DNA: TGTGCCAGCAGTTTATGGACAGGGGGTGAAGAGACCCAGTACTTC
CDR3 protein: CASSLWTGGEETQYF

D gene: .
V gene: TRBV4-1
J gene: TRBJ1-1
clone size: .
CDR3 DNA: TGCGCCAGCAGCCTCGTTGGGGACTCAGAAGCTTTCTTT
CDR3 protein: CASSLVGDSEAFF

D gene: .
V gene: TRBV7-9
J gene: TRBJ1-1
clone size: .
CDR3 DNA: TGTGCCAGCAGCTTATTTCCGCAGGTGGACACTGAAGCTTTCTTT
CDR3 protein: CASSLFPQVDTEAFF

D gene: .
V gene: TRBV7-8
J gene: TRBJ2-6
clone size: many
CDR3 DNA: TGTGCCAGCAGCTCGGACGCTGGGGCCAACGTCCTGACTTTC
CDR3 protein: CASSSDAGANVLTF

D gene: .
V gene: TRBV28
J gene: TRBJ2-2
clone size: many
CDR3 DNA: TGTGCCAGCAGTTTATCTGCCATCACCGGGGAGCTGTTTTTT
CDR3 protein: CASSLSAITGELFF

D gene: .
V gene: TRBV12-3/TRBV12-4
J gene: TRBJ1-1
clone size: many
CDR3 DNA: TGTGCCAGCAGTTTAGAAGAGGGGAACACTGAAGCTTTCTTT
CDR3 protein: CASSLEEGNTEAFF

D gene: .
V gene: TRBV12-3/TRBV12-4
J gene: TRBJ2-1
clone size: .
CDR3 DNA: TGTGCCAGCAGTTTACCCCTAACCTACAATGAGCAGTTCTTC
CDR3 protein: CASSLPLTYNEQFF

D gene: .
V gene: TRBV7-8
J gene: TRBJ1-1
clone size: many
CDR3 DNA: TGTGCCAGCAGCTTAGTGCCAGGGCCCGGTCTAACTGAAGCTTTCTTT
CDR3 protein: CASSLVPGPGLTEAFF

D gene: .
V gene: TRBV7-6
J gene: TRBJ1-5
clone size: .
CDR3 DNA: TGTGCCAGCAGCTTGGGGAATAGCAATCAGCCCCAGCATTTT
CDR3 protein: CASSLGNSNQPQHF

D gene: TRBD1
V gene: TRBV12-5
J gene: TRBJ2-7
clone size: many
CDR3 DNA: TGTGCTAGTGGTTTGGTCCCGGACAGGGAGCAGTACTTC
CDR3 protein: CASGLVPDREQYF

D gene: .
V gene: TRBV28
J gene: TRBJ1-1
clone size: .
CDR3 DNA: TGTGCCAGCAGTTTGGTAGCAGTACGGGGGACTGAAGCTTTCTTT
CDR3 protein: CASSLVAVRGTEAFF

D gene: TRBD2
V gene: TRBV20-1
J gene: TRBJ2-1
clone size: .
CDR3 DNA: TGCAGTGCTAGAGATATAGCGGGGGGCCCTTTTGAGCAGTTCTTC
CDR3 protein: CSARDIAGGPFEQFF

D gene: .
V gene: TRBV7-8
J gene: TRBJ2-7
clone size: many
CDR3 DNA: TGTGCCAGCAGCTTAATGAGGCTGGGGGCCTACGAGCAGTACTTC
CDR3 protein: CASSLMRLGAYEQYF

D gene: .
V gene: TRBV7-9
J gene: TRBJ2-7
clone size: .
CDR3 DNA: TGTGCCAGCAGCTTAGCCCCCAGGGTCGAGCAGTACTTC
CDR3 protein: CASSLAPRVEQYF

D gene: .
V gene: TRBV6-5
J gene: TRBJ1-6
clone size: many
CDR3 DNA: TGTGCCAGCAGTTACTCGATCTCATCACCCCTCCACTTT
CDR3 protein: CASSYSISSPLHF

D gene: .
V gene: TRBV9
J gene: TRBJ2-1
clone size: .
CDR3 DNA: TGTGCCAGCAGCGCCCAGGGAACGAGTCCCACAAATGAGCAGTTCTTC
CDR3 protein: CASSAQGTSPTNEQFF

D gene: .
V gene: TRBV7-8
J gene: TRBJ2-3
clone size: many
CDR3 DNA: TGTGCCAGCAGCTTTTCACAGCCAAGTAACACAGATACGCAGTATTTT
CDR3 protein: CASSFSQPSNTDTQYF

D gene: .
V gene: TRBV7-9
J gene: TRBJ2-7
clone size: few
CDR3 DNA: TGTGCCAGCAGCTTCGCCGACGTGGGCTCCTACGAGCAGTACTTC
CDR3 protein: CASSFADVGSYEQYF

D gene: TRBD2
V gene: TRBV27
J gene: TRBJ2-3
clone size: .
CDR3 DNA: TGTGCCAGCAGTCCAAGCGGGGGGCCGGATACGCAGTATTTT
CDR3 protein: CASSPSGGPDTQYF

D gene: .
V gene: TRBV19
J gene: TRBJ2-7
clone size: few
CDR3 DNA: TGTGCCAGTAGTATAGAGGCGGCGAGCTCCTACGAGCAGTACTTC
CDR3 protein: CASSIEAASSYEQYF

D gene: .
V gene: TRBV20-1
J gene: TRBJ2-3
clone size: .
CDR3 DNA: TGCAGTGCTAGAGATGGTCGCACAGATACGCAGTATTTT
CDR3 protein: CSARDGRTDTQYF

D gene: .
V gene: TRBV28
J gene: TRBJ2-7
clone size: few
CDR3 DNA: TGTGCCAGCAGGGACGAGGGCCAGCCTCACTCCTACGAGCAGTACTTC
CDR3 protein: CASRDEGQPHSYEQYF